The T cell receptor (beta chain) described here comes from a study of somatic mutations in cytotoxic T cells in rheumatoid arthritis. Measured with immunoSEQ multiplex PCR; TCRdb has only the in-frame clones, and not every one. The table lists about 25,000 clones, roughly 74% of them singletons. There are 12 residues in the CDR3. Germline assignment: CDR1 SNHLY and CDR2 FYNNEI. Trimming took off 10 bases at V and 6 bases at J, with 16 bases between the two ends. Study results and caveats: Rheumatoid arthritis patients showed slight TRBV07 underrepresentation, unadjusted for multiple comparisons. Rheumatoid arthritis patients were compared with age-matched healthy controls, and their CD8+ T-cell clonality did not differ significantly. Rising age went with increasing CD8+ clonality in rheumatoid arthritis patients; healthy controls showed no such increase.

Notes on this clone: Its antigen is still unknown.

Sequences were obtained from CD8+ T cells sorted from blood. This TCR was sampled from a woman under 30 in good health. This chain connects TRBV2 to TRBJ2-7, with D perhaps TRBD2 (6 bases). The CDR3 loop reads CAIMTRGAEQYV. The CDR3 DNA reads as TGTGCCATCATGACTAGGGGAGCCGAGCAGTACGTC.